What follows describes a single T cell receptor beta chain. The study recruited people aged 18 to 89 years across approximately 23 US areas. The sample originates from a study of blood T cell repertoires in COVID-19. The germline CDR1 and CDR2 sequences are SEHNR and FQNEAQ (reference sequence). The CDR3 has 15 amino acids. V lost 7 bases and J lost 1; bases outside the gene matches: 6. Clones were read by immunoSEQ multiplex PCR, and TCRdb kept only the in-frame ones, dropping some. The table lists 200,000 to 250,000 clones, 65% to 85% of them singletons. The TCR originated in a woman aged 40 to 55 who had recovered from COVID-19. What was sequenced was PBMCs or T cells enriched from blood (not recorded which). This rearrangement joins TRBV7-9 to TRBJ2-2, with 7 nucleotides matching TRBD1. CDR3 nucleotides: TGTGCCAGCACATCAGGACAGGTGAACACCGGGGAGCTGTTTTTT. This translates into CASTSGQVNTGELFF. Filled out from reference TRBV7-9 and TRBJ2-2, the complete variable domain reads DTGVSQNPRHKITKRGQNVTFRCDPISEHNRLYWYRQTLGQGPEFLTYFQNEAQLEKSRLLSDRFSAERPKGSFSTLEIQRTEQGDSAMYLCASTSGQVNTGELFFGEGSRLTVL.